The TCR beta chain described here comes from a study of T cell responses to AZD1222 COVID-19 vaccine. Study-level points and caveats: The study identified only five to seven AZD1222 recipients as seropositive at baseline.

As concerns this clone: The antigen remains unidentified.

Method: immunoSEQ multiplex PCR; TCRdb's copy keeps in-frame clones and lacks some. The table includes about 130,000 clones, more than 85% detected once. With V trimmed by 5 bases and J by 3 bases, 8 bases remained unmatched. Germline assignment: CDR1 SEHNR and CDR2 FQNEAQ (reference sequence). There are 15 residues in the CDR3. The TCR originated in an adult in good health. This material consisted of peripheral blood, taken on day 0 of AZD1222 vaccination. The V gene is TRBV7-9, the J gene TRBJ1-2, with TRBD1 matching 8 bases. The CDR3 nucleotides read TGTGCCAGCAGCCGGGGGACAGGAAGAGACTATGGCTACACCTTC. Translated, it gives CASSRGTGRDYGYTF.